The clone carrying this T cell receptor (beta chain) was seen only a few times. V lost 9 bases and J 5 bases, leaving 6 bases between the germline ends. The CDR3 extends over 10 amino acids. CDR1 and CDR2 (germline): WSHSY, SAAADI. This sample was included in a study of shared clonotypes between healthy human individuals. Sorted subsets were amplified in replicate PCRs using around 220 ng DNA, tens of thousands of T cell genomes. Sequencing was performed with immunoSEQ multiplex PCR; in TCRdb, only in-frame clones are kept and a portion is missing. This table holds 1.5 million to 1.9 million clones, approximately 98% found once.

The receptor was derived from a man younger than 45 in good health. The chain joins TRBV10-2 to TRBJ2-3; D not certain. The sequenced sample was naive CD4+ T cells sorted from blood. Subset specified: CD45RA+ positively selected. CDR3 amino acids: CASTGDTQYF. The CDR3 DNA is TGCGCCAGTACGGGAGATACGCAGTATTTT.